This T cell receptor beta chain was recorded in a study of blood T cell repertoires in COVID-19 (dated by TCRdb to the early 2020s). Study-wide context: Collaborator samples came from the United States, Italy and Spain and covered acute and convalescent phases of COVID-19. Samples were obtained from the ongoing ImmuneRACE study (first 160 participants) and from approximately 1,200 subjects provided by 6 global collaborators. The dataset comprised deeply sampled blood TCRbeta repertoires from subjects exposed to, actively infected with, or recovered from COVID-19. A de-identified subject ID, COVID-19 status, age in years and sex were almost always included in the sample metadata. The prospective study material was composed of cDNA or gDNA derived from T cells, B-cell-depleted T cells, or PBMCs. The repertoires were released in a freely available public database intended as a resource for research on the immune response to SARS-CoV-2. Where available, HLA class I and class II types were taken from metadata supplied by the sample provider and were not determined by assay-based typing. Overall results and qualifications from the work: How much clinical and demographic metadata was included differed by source and by participant, and the metadata was provided uncurated.

From the germline V gene, CDR1 is SGHRS and CDR2 is YFSETQ. The CDR3 holds 17 amino acids from the cysteine to the phenylalanine. The read is trimmed to its CDR3 DNA, 51 bases read in frame from base 1. At the junction V is shortened by 1 base and J by 1 base, with 12 bases in between. The immunoSEQ Assay, a bias-controlled multiplex PCR, was used to amplify TCRbeta CDR3 regions from genomic DNA. In the source study's methods: The number of nucleated cells in each sample was estimated from the amplification of reference gene primers within the assay. To quantify the absolute abundance of each unique TCRbeta CDR3 rearrangement, sequence reads were collapsed and filtered. For each sample, productive Simpson clonality was calculated as the square root of Simpson's diversity index across productive rearrangements. TCRdb re-hosts the immuneACCESS table, in-frame sequences only. Its copies lack some clones; in the studies checked, an unresolved V gene accounts for under half of them, and the cause for the rest is not known. The V and J calls and clone size come from that table; D and trimming were worked out from the DNA. The sample includes approximately 500,000 clones, with 89% observed a single time. The ten largest clones capture over 0.7% of the sample.

One collaborating source in Seattle enrolled patients during active infection and followed them longitudinally through the course of disease. Whole blood was collected in K2EDTA tubes by collaborating institutions according to the institutions' own protocols. For TCRbeta analysis, collaborators shipped samples as frozen whole blood, isolated PBMCs, or DNA extracted from either of those sample types. Turning to this clone: The specificity of this receptor is unknown. The sample holds no much larger clone one base away, and base qualities are not on file.

The sequence was obtained from a man aged 18 to 29 with COVID-19, enrolled during active disease. Sequencing was carried out using peripheral blood. The chain employs TRBV5-1 and TRBJ2-6, with a weak D call of TRBD1 (6 bases match). The base sequence is TGCGCCAGCAGCTTGAATAGGGGGAAGTCTGGGGCCAACGTCCTGACTTTC. Translated, this is CASSLNRGKSGANVLTF.